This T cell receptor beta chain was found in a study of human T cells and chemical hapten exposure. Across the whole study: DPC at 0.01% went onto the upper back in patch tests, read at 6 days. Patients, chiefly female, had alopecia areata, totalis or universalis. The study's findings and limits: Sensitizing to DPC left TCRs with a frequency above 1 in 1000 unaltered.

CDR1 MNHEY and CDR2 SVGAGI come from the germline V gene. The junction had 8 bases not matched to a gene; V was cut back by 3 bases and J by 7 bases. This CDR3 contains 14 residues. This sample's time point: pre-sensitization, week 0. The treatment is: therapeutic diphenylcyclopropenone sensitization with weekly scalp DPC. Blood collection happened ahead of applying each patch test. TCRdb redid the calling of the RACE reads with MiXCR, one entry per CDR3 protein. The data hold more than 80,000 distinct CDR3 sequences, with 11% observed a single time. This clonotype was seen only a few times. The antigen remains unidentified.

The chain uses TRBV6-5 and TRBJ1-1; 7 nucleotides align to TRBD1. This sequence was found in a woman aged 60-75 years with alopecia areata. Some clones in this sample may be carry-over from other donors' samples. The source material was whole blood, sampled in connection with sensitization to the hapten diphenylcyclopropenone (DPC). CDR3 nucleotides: TGTGCCAGCAGTTATTCGACAGGGATGGGTGAAGCTTTCTTT. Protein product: CASSYSTGMGEAFF.